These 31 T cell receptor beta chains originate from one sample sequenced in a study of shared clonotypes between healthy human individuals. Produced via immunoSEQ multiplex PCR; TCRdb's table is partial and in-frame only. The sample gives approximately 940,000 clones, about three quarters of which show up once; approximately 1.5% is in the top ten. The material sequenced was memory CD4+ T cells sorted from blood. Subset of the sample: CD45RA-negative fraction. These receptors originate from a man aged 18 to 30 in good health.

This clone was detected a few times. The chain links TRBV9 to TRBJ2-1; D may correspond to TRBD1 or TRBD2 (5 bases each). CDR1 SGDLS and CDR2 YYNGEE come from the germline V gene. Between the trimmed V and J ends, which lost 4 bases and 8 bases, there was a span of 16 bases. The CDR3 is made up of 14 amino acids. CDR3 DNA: TGTGCCAGCAGCTCCGGGACGACTGGCTATGAGCAGTTCTTC. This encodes CASSSGTTGYEQFF.

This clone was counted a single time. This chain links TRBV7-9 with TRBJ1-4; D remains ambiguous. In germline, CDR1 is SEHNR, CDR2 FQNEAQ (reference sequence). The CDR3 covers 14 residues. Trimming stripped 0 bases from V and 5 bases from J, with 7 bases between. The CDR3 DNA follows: TGTGCCAGCAGCTTAGCCGTCGGGAATGAAAAACTGTTTTTT. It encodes CASSLAVGNEKLFF.

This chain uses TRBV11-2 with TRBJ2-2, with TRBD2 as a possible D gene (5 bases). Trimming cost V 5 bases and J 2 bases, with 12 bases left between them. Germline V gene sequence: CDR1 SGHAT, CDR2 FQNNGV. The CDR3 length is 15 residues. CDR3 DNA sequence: TGTGCCAGCAGCCCCCGCCGGGGAAACACCGGGGAGCTGTTTTTT. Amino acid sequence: CASSPRRGNTGELFF.

DNA of the CDR3: TGCGCCAGCAGTGGACTAGCGGGGGGGCCATCGGATACCCAGTACTTC. Its translation: CASSGLAGGPSDTQYF. The genes are TRBV4-1 and TRBJ2-5, with TRBD2 identical over 15 bases. The germline gives CDR1 MGHRA, CDR2 YSYEKL. With V trimmed by 6 bases and J by 8 bases, 10 bases remained unmatched. The CDR3 is made up of 16 amino acids.

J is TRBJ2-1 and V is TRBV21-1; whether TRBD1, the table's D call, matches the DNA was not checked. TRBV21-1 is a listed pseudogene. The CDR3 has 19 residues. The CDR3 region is CASAGAPNGDRDRGDEQFF. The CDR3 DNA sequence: TGTGCCAGCGCGGGGGCGCCCAACGGGGATCGGGACAGGGGTGATGAGCAGTTCTTC.

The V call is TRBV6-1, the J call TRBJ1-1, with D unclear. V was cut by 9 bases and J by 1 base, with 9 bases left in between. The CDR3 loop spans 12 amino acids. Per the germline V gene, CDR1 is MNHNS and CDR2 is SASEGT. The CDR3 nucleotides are TGTGCCAGTCGACGGGAGAACACTGAAGCTTTCTTT. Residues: CASRRENTEAFF.

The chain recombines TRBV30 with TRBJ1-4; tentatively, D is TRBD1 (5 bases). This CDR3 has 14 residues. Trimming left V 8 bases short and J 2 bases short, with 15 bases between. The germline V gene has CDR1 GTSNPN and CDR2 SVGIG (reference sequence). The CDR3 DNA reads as TGTGCCGGGGGGAGGCACAGGACTAATGAAAAACTGTTTTTT. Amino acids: CAGGRHRTNEKLFF.

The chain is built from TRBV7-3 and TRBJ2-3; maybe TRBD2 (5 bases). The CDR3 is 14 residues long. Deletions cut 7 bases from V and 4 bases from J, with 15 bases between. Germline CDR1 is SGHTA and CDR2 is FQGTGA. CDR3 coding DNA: TGTGCCAGCACCGACCGGGCTAGCCCAGATACGCAGTATTTT. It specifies CASTDRASPDTQYF.

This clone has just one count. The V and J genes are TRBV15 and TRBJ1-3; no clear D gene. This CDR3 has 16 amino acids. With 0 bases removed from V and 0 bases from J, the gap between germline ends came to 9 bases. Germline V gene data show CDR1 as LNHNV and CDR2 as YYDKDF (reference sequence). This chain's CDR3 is CATSRDRESSGNTIYF. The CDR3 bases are TGTGCCACCAGCAGAGATAGAGAGAGCTCTGGAAACACCATATATTTT.

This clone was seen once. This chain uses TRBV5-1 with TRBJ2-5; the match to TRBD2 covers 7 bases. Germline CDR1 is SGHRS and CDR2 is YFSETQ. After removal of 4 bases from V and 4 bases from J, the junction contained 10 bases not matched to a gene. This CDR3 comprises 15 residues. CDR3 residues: CASSQPASGTETQYF. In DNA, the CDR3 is TGCGCCAGCAGCCAGCCCGCTAGCGGTACAGAGACCCAGTACTTC.

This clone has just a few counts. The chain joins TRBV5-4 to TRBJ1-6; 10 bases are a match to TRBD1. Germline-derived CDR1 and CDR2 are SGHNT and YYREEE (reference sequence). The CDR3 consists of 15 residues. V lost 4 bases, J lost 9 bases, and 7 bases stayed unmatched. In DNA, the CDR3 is TGTGCCAGCAGCACCCGACAGGGGGCAGGTTCACCCCTCCACTTT. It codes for CASSTRQGAGSPLHF.

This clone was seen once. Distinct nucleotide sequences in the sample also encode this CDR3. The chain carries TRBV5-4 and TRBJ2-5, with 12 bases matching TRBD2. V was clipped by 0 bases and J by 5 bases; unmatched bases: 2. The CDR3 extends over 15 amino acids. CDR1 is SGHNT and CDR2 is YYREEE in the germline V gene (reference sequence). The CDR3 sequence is CASSLGLAGVETQYF. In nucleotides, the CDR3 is TGTGCCAGCAGCTTGGGACTAGCGGGGGTGGAGACCCAGTACTTC.

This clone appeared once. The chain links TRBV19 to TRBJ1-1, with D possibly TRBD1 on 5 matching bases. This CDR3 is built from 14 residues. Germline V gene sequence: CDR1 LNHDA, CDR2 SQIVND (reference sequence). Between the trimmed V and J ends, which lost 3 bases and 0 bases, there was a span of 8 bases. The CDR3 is CASSMSGMNTEAFF. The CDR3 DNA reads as TGTGCCAGTAGTATGTCAGGGATGAACACTGAAGCTTTCTTT.

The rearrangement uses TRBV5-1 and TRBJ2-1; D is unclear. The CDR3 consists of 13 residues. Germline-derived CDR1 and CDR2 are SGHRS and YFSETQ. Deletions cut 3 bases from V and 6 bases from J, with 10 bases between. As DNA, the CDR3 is TGCGCCAGCAGCTCTGAGGCCTTCAATGAGCAGTTCTTC. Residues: CASSSEAFNEQFF. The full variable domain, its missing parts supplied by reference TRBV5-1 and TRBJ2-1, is KAGVTQTPRYLIKTRGQQVTLSCSPISGHRSVSWYQQTPGQGLQFLFEYFSETQRNKGNFPGRFSGRQFSNSRSEMNVSTLELGDSALYLCASSSEAFNEQFFGPGTRLTVL.

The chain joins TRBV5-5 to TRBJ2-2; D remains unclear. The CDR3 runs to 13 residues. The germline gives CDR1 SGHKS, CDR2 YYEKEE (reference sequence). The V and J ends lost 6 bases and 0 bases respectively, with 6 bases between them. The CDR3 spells CASNPANTGELFF. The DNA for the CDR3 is TGTGCCAGCAACCCCGCGAACACCGGGGAGCTGTTTTTT.

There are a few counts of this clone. CDR3 protein: CASSGGVSPLHF. The CDR3 DNA follows: TGTGCCAGCAGTGGGGGGGTGTCACCCCTCCACTTT. The chain joins TRBV2 to TRBJ1-6; D might be TRBD1 (5 bases). This CDR3 is built from 12 residues. Looked up from germline, CDR1 is SNHLY and CDR2 is FYNNEI. Trimming shortened V by 4 bases and J by 10 bases, and 8 bases separated the two germline ends.

The CDR3 protein is CASSSSWEGASSDEQFF. Here the CDR3 DNA reads TGTGCCAGCAGCTCCAGTTGGGAGGGGGCTTCTAGTGATGAGCAGTTCTTC. The chain uses TRBV11-3 and TRBJ2-1, with D possibly being TRBD1 or TRBD2 (7 bases each). The CDR3 has 17 residues. In germline, CDR1 is SGHNT, CDR2 YENEEA. V was shortened by 4 bases and J by 8 bases, with 24 bases between the two germline ends.

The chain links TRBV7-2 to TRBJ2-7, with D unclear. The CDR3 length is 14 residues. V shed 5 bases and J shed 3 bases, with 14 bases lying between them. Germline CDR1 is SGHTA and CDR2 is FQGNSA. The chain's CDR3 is CASSAAQVGYEQYF. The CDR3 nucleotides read TGTGCCAGCAGCGCCGCTCAGGTGGGCTACGAGCAGTACTTC.

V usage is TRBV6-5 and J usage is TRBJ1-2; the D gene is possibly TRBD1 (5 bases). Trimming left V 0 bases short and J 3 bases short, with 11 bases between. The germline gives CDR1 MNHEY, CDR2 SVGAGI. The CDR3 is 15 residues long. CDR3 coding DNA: TGTGCCAGCAGTTACTCGGTCGGAGGGGACTATGGCTACACCTTC. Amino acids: CASSYSVGGDYGYTF.

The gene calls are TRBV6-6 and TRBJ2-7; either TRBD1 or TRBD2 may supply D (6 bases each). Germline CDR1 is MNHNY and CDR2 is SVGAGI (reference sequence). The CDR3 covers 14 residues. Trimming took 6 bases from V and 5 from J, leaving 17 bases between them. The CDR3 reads CASRLMTGGDEQYF. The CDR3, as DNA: TGTGCCAGCAGACTAATGACAGGCGGGGACGAGCAGTACTTC.

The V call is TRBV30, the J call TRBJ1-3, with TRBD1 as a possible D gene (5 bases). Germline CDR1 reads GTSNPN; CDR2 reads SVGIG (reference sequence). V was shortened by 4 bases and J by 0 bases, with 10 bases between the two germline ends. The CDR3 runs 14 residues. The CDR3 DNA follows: TGTGCCTGGACCCGGGGGATCTCTGGAAACACCATATATTTT. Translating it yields CAWTRGISGNTIYF.

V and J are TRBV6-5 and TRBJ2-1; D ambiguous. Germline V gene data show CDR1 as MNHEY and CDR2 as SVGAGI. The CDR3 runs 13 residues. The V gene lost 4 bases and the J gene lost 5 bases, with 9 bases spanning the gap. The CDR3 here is CASSSPKNNEQFF. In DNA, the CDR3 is TGTGCCAGCAGTTCACCGAAAAACAATGAGCAGTTCTTC.

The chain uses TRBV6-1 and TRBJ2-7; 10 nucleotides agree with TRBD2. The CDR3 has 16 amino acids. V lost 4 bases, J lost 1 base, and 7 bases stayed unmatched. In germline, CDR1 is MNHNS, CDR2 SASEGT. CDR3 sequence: CASSAASGSRSYEQYF. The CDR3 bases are TGTGCCAGCAGTGCCGCTAGCGGGAGTAGGTCCTACGAGCAGTACTTC.

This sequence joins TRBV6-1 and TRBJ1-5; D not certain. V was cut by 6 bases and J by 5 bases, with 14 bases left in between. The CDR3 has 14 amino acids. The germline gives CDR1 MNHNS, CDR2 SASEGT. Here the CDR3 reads CASSPTAVYQPQHF. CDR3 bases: TGTGCCAGCAGCCCGACTGCAGTATATCAGCCCCAGCATTTT.

CDR3 residues: CASSATGGNTEAFF. The DNA for the CDR3 is TGTGCCAGCAGCGCTACAGGGGGCAACACTGAAGCTTTCTTT. This rearrangement joins TRBV7-9 to TRBJ1-1; 9 bases align to TRBD1. Germline CDR1 is SEHNR and CDR2 is FQNEAQ (reference sequence). There are 14 residues in the CDR3. Germline trimming cut 5 bases from V and 2 bases from J; bases unmatched to any gene: 3.

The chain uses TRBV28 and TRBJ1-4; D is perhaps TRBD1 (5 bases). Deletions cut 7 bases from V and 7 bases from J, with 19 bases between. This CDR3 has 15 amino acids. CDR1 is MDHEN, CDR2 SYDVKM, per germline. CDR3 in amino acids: CASNPRGKNGEKLFF. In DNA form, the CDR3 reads TGTGCCAGCAACCCTAGGGGCAAGAATGGTGAAAAACTGTTTTTT.

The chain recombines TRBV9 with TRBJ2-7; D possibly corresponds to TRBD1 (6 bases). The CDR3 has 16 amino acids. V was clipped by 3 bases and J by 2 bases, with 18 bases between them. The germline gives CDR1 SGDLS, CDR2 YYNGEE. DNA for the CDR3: TGTGCCAGCAGCGCACGAGGACAGACCCTTCCCTACGAGCAGTACTTC. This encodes CASSARGQTLPYEQYF.

The CDR3 DNA reads as TGTGCCACCGAGACAGGGAGCACTGAAGCTTTCTTT. Translation: CATETGSTEAFF. This sequence joins TRBV10-3 and TRBJ1-1; 7 nucleotides line up with TRBD1. The CDR3 contains 12 residues. V lost 10 bases and J lost 4; bases outside the gene matches: 6. The germline V gene has CDR1 ENHRY and CDR2 SYGVKD.

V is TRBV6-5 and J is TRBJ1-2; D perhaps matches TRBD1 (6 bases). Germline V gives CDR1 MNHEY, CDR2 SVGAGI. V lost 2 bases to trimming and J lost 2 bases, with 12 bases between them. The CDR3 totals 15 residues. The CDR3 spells CASSYGGLGNYGYTF. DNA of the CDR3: TGTGCCAGCAGTTACGGGGGCCTAGGAAACTATGGCTACACCTTC.

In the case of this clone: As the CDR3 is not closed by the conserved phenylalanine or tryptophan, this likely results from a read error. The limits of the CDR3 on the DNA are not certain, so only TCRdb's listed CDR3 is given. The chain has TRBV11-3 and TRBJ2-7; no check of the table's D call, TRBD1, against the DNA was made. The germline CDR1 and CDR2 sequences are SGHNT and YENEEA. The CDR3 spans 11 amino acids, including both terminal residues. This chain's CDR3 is CASSLVPPGVL.

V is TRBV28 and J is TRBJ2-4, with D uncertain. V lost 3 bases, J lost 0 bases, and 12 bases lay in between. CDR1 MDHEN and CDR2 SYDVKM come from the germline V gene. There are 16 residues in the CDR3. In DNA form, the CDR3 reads TGTGCCAGCAGTTTTAGTGGCAGATTAGCCAAAAACATTCAGTACTTC. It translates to CASSFSGRLAKNIQYF.